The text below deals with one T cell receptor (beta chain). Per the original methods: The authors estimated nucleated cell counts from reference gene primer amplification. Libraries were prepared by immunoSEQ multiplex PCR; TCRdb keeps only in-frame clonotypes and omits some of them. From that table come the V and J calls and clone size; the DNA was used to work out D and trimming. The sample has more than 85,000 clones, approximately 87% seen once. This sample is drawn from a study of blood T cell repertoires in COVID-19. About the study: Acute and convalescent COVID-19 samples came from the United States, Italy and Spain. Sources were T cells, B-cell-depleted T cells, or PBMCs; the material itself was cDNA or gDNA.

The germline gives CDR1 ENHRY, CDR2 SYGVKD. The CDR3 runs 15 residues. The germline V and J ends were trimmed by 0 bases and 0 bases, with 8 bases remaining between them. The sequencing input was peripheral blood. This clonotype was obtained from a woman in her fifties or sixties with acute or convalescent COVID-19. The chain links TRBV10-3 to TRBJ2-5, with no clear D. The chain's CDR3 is CAISESKTDQETQYF. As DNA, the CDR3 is TGTGCCATCAGTGAGTCGAAAACGGACCAAGAGACCCAGTACTTC.